The clone carrying this TCR beta chain occurred once. This entry comes from a study of blood T cell repertoires in COVID-19. Study-wide context: The origin of the acute and convalescent COVID-19 samples was the United States, Italy and Spain. Nucleic acid was either cDNA or gDNA, and it came from T cells, B-cell-depleted T cells, or PBMCs.

Germline loops: CDR1 MNHNS, CDR2 SASEGT. This CDR3 has 14 residues. Trimming removed 3 bases from V and 1 base from J, with 9 bases in between. Original processing methods: Amplifying reference gene primers gave estimates of nucleated cell counts. Profiling relied on immunoSEQ multiplex PCR, and the TCRdb table lists in-frame clones only, not all of them. From that table come the V and J calls and clone size; the DNA was used to work out D and trimming. The repertoire holds about 350,000 clones, with approximately 91% as singletons. The V gene is TRBV6-1, the J gene TRBJ2-5, with D perhaps TRBD2 (5 bases). Sequenced material: PBMCs or T cells enriched from blood (not recorded which). This TCR came from a woman aged 25 to 45 who had been exposed to COVID-19. The CDR3 protein is CASSERGRQETQYF. For the CDR3, the DNA is TGTGCCAGCAGTGAGCGCGGGCGCCAAGAGACCCAGTACTTC.